This record covers a single TCR beta chain. Its antigen is unidentified. This record belongs to a study of T cells after yellow fever vaccination. Study details: For low cell numbers, libraries were made with SMART-Seq v4 Ultra Low Input.

Study results and caveats: Within FACS-sorted repertoires, abundant clonotypes contaminating from the bulk population could be present.

5'RACE template switching added a universal primer site and UMIs to TCR cDNA. TCRdb analysed the 5' RACE reads with MiXCR anew, one entry per CDR3 protein. Here the sample spans about 73,000 distinct CDR3 sequences, roughly 7.4% being singletons. The CDR3 totals 15 residues. Losses at the gene ends were 3 bases for V and 8 bases for J; bases not matched to a gene: 9. The chain joins TRBV12-3 or TRBV12-4 to TRBJ2-1; 8 bases align to TRBD1. This sequence was found in a man aged 25-45 years who received the YFV17D yellow fever vaccine. The specimen comprised CD8+ T cells sorted from PBMCs, sampled on the day of the yellow fever booster vaccination. CDR3 DNA sequence: TGTGCCAGCAGTTTGGGGCAGGGGGCGTTGGATGAGCAGTTCTTC. It specifies CASSLGQGALDEQFF.